These T cell receptor beta chains were read from a single sample in a study of blood T cell repertoires in COVID-19. Measured with immunoSEQ multiplex PCR; TCRdb has only the in-frame clones, and not every one. In the table there are under 200,000 clones, around 85% of which are singletons. Input material: peripheral blood. These receptors originate from a man between 65 and 79 years old with active or convalescent COVID-19. The CDR3 runs from the conserved cysteine through the conserved F or W. A D gene is named only where the DNA matches it firmly. Clone size is stated in some rows and not others, as once, few, many or a class when expanded.

J gene | clone size | V gene | D gene | CDR3 protein | CDR3 DNA
TRBJ1-5 | - | TRBV4-3 | - | CASSPTDRSNQPQHF | TGCGCCAGCAGCCCAACGGACAGAAGCAATCAGCCCCAGCATTTT
TRBJ2-7 | - | TRBV6-5 | - | CASPRGFYEQYF | TGTGCCAGCCCTAGGGGGTTCTACGAGCAGTACTTC
TRBJ2-7 | - | TRBV7-9 | - | CASSLDGLNQQYF | TGTGCCAGCAGCTTAGATGGACTAAACCAGCAGTACTTC
TRBJ2-2 | - | TRBV27 | TRBD1 | CASSLSGTGPARNTGELFF | TGTGCCAGCAGCCTAAGTGGGACAGGACCTGCTAGGAACACCGGGGAGCTGTTTTTT
TRBJ2-5 | - | TRBV7-9 | TRBD1 | CASSHGDRVQETQYF | TGTGCCAGCAGCCATGGGGACAGGGTCCAAGAGACCCAGTACTTC
TRBJ2-1 | - | TRBV5-6 | TRBD2 | CASSWRGAGGPGNNEQFF | TGTGCCAGCAGCTGGCGGGGAGCGGGGGGGCCGGGGAACAATGAGCAGTTCTTC
TRBJ1-3 | - | TRBV18 | - | CASSPDGGFSGNTIYF | TGTGCCAGCTCACCCGATGGAGGATTCTCTGGAAACACCATATATTTT
TRBJ2-2 | - | TRBV19 | - | CASSRDSSTGELFF | TGTGCCAGTAGTCGAGACAGCAGCACCGGGGAGCTGTTTTTT
TRBJ2-2 | few | TRBV27 | - | CASSLQPTGELFF | TGTGCCAGCAGTTTACAACCAACAGGGGAGCTGTTTTTT
TRBJ2-2 | - | TRBV7-6 | - | CASSSRQTITGELFF | TGTGCCAGCAGCTCTCGACAGACAATCACCGGGGAGCTGTTTTTT
TRBJ2-5 | - | TRBV11-2 | - | CASSQLGDIQETQYF | TGTGCCAGCAGCCAATTAGGTGACATCCAAGAGACCCAGTACTTC
TRBJ1-6 | - | TRBV6-6 | - | CASRPGGRSPLHF | TGTGCCAGCAGACCCGGGGGTCGTTCACCCCTCCACTTT
TRBJ2-5 | - | TRBV18 | TRBD2 | CASSPRGRVQETQYF | TGTGCCAGCTCACCACGGGGGAGGGTTCAAGAGACCCAGTACTTC
TRBJ2-7 | - | TRBV6-5 | - | CASSYGTGIYEQYF | TGTGCCAGCAGTTACGGCACAGGCATTTACGAGCAGTACTTC
TRBJ2-3 | - | TRBV9 | TRBD2 | CASSPRTSGIQDTQYF | TGTGCCAGCAGCCCAAGGACTAGCGGGATTCAAGATACGCAGTATTTT
TRBJ1-5 | - | TRBV3-1/TRBV3-2 | TRBD1 | CASRQGQGHQPQHF | TGTGCCAGCAGGCAGGGACAGGGGCATCAGCCCCAGCATTTT
TRBJ2-6 | - | TRBV24-1 | TRBD1 | CATSPGQGLSGANVLTF | TGTGCCACCAGCCCGGGACAGGGGCTCTCTGGGGCCAACGTCCTGACTTTC
TRBJ1-6 | - | TRBV10-2 | - | CASSGTSNSPLHF | TGCGCCAGCAGTGGGACATCGAATTCACCCCTCCACTTT
TRBJ2-7 | - | TRBV7-2 | - | CASSSNWAGGQIYEQYF | TGTGCCAGCAGCTCCAACTGGGCTGGGGGCCAAATCTACGAGCAGTACTTC
TRBJ2-7 | - | TRBV5-4 | TRBD2 | CASSSRGTSGSLAYEQYF | TGTGCCAGCAGCTCAAGGGGGACTAGCGGGAGTCTGGCCTACGAGCAGTACTTC
TRBJ1-6 | - | TRBV5-5 | - | CASSFLPNGAGSPLHF | TGTGCCAGCAGCTTCCTGCCAAACGGAGCGGGCTCACCCCTCCACTTT
TRBJ2-1 | - | TRBV7-8 | TRBD2 | CASSLSPPINLGGLNEQFF | TGTGCCAGCAGCTTGTCCCCCCCCATAAATCTGGGAGGGCTCAATGAGCAGTTCTTC
TRBJ1-4 | - | TRBV27 | - | CASSPRGNEKLFF | TGTGCCAGCAGTCCGCGGGGGAATGAAAAACTGTTTTTT
TRBJ2-5 | - | TRBV7-2 | TRBD1 | CASSLHRGGTQYF | TGTGCCAGCAGCCTCCACAGGGGTGGGACCCAGTACTTC
TRBJ2-5 | once | TRBV15 | TRBD2 | CATSRDAGGRWDQETQYF | TGTGCCACCAGCAGAGATGCGGGGGGGCGGTGGGACCAAGAGACCCAGTACTTC
TRBJ2-7 | - | TRBV7-2 | TRBD2 | CASSLAGLASYEQYF | TGTGCCAGCAGCTTAGCGGGACTAGCCTCCTACGAGCAGTACTTC
TRBJ2-5 | - | TRBV20-1 | TRBD2 | CSASSGLGETQYF | TGCAGTGCTAGTAGCGGGTTGGGGGAGACCCAGTACTTC
TRBJ1-2 | once | TRBV28 | TRBD1 | CASRTQGAIGYTF | TGTGCCAGCAGGACACAGGGGGCCATTGGCTACACCTTC
TRBJ2-3 | - | TRBV5-1 | - | CASSPFRGADTQYF | TGCGCCAGCAGCCCATTTAGGGGTGCGGATACGCAGTATTTT
TRBJ2-2 | - | TRBV6-6 | - | CASSPLNTGELFF | TGTGCCAGCAGTCCCCTGAACACCGGGGAGCTGTTTTTT
TRBJ1-1 | - | TRBV20-1 | - | CSASVGATEAFF | TGCAGTGCTAGTGTGGGGGCCACTGAAGCTTTCTTT
TRBJ1-1 | - | TRBV18 | - | CASSQPGIPTEAFF | TGTGCCAGCTCACAGCCGGGGATCCCTACTGAAGCTTTCTTT
TRBJ1-5 | - | TRBV7-2 | - | CASSLSGSSQPQHF | TGTGCCAGCAGCTTATCTGGCAGTTCTCAGCCCCAGCATTTT